The 14 T cell receptor beta chains given below trace back to one sample, sequenced in a study of blood T cell repertoires in COVID-19. The protocol was immunoSEQ multiplex PCR, while the TCRdb copy is restricted to in-frame clones and leaves out a portion. The profile shows 200,000 to 250,000 clones, around 85% of them singletons. The material sequenced was peripheral blood. All receptors come from a human donor in a cohort sampled during active COVID-19.

This clone was seen only a few times. The genes are TRBV4-2 and TRBJ1-6; D gene uncertain. V lost 1 base, J lost 3 bases, and 4 bases lay in between. This CDR3 is built from 14 residues. Germline CDR1 and CDR2: LGHNA and YNFKEQ. The CDR3 DNA sequence: TGTGCCAGCAGCCAAGGGCTCTATAATTCACCCCTCCACTTT. Amino acids: CASSQGLYNSPLHF.

V is TRBV28 and J is TRBJ1-5; 9 bases are a match to TRBD1. Germline V gene data show CDR1 as MDHEN and CDR2 as SYDVKM. V was pared by 1 base and J by 6 bases, with 7 bases of the junction left unmatched. The CDR3 is 16 amino acids. The CDR3 sequence: CASSLSGTGNSQPQHF. The CDR3 nucleotides read TGTGCCAGCAGTTTATCTGGGACAGGGAACAGTCAGCCCCAGCATTTT.

The chain combines TRBV4-3 with TRBJ2-7, with a weak D call TRBD1 (5 bases). V was pared by 0 bases and J by 4 bases, with 13 bases between. The germline gives CDR1 LGHNA, CDR2 YSLEER. The CDR3 has 15 residues. The CDR3 here is CASSQDAGFAYEQYF. CDR3 in DNA: TGCGCCAGCAGCCAAGATGCAGGGTTCGCGTACGAGCAGTACTTC.

This chain joins TRBV28 and TRBJ1-1; TRBD1 is a possible D gene (5 bases). The CDR3 contains 16 residues. The germline V gene has CDR1 MDHEN and CDR2 SYDVKM. Trimming shortened V by 4 bases and J by 1 base, and 16 bases separated the two germline ends. CDR3 region: CASSSPPPGKNTEAFF. The DNA of the CDR3 is TGTGCCAGCAGTTCCCCCCCTCCAGGGAAGAACACTGAAGCTTTCTTT.

V gene TRBV18 combines with J gene TRBJ2-2; 9 bases map to TRBD1. The V and J ends lost 3 bases and 7 bases, in that order; junction bases with no gene match: 18. CDR3 size: 19 residues. Germline V lookup: CDR1 KGHSH, CDR2 LQKENI. The CDR3, as DNA: TGTGCCAGCTCACCTAGCGCGCTACAGGGACAGGGTCTCGGCGGGGAGCTGTTTTTT. Translation: CASSPSALQGQGLGGELFF.

The chain couples TRBV24-1 to TRBJ1-3, with 8 bases fitting TRBD1. With V trimmed by 0 bases and J by 2 bases, 26 bases remained unmatched. CDR1 and CDR2 from the germline V gene are KGHDR and SFDVKD. CDR3 size: 24 residues. Here the CDR3 reads CATSDLVYVMSVEVDREAGNTIYF. For the CDR3, the DNA is TGTGCCACCAGTGATTTGGTATATGTGATGTCAGTTGAAGTGGACAGGGAAGCTGGAAACACCATATATTTT.

The V gene is TRBV5-1, the J gene TRBJ2-7; possibly TRBD1 for D (6 bases). The CDR3 is 17 amino acids. The germline gives CDR1 SGHRS, CDR2 YFSETQ. The V and J ends lost 2 bases and 2 bases respectively, with 20 bases between them. Here the CDR3 reads CASSFPPGTTYAYEQYF. CDR3 nucleotides: TGCGCCAGCAGCTTTCCTCCAGGGACAACCTATGCCTACGAGCAGTACTTC.

The chain uses TRBV30 and TRBJ2-1; 10 positions match TRBD1. Unmatched junction bases numbered 6, after V lost 7 bases and J lost 9 bases. This CDR3 has 12 amino acids. CDR1 is GTSNPN and CDR2 is SVGIG in the germline V gene (reference sequence). The CDR3 spells CASTGGRIEQFF. The CDR3 coding sequence is TGTGCCTCGACAGGGGGCAGAATTGAGCAGTTCTTC.

The genes are TRBV4-3 and TRBJ1-6; the D is unclear. The V end was cut by 0 bases, the J end by 6 bases, with 6 bases between. The CDR3 contains 14 residues. The V gene's germline CDR1 is LGHNA and CDR2 YSLEER. The CDR3 DNA is TGCGCCAGCAGCCAAGATCACAGTAATTCACCCCTCCACTTT. Its translation: CASSQDHSNSPLHF.

DNA for the CDR3: TGTGCCAGCAGTCCCACTCACAATGAGCAGTTCTTC. Translated: CASSPTHNEQFF. This chain connects TRBV27 to TRBJ2-1; no firm D call. Germline CDR1 reads MNHEY; CDR2 reads SMNVEV (reference sequence). The length of the CDR3 is 12 residues. V lost 5 bases, J lost 5 bases, and 7 bases lay in between.

A single count supports this clone. The chain is built from TRBV30 and TRBJ1-1, with 7 bases lining up with TRBD1. Germline lookup yields CDR1 GTSNPN and CDR2 SVGIG (reference sequence). J lost 1 base, V lost 5 bases, and 4 bases had no gene match. CDR3 length equals 13 residues. In nucleotides, the CDR3 is TGTGCCTGGGGGGGACAGACGAACACTGAAGCTTTCTTT. It yields the protein CAWGGQTNTEAFF. Full variable domain (remainder filled in from reference TRBV30 and TRBJ1-1): SQTIHQWPATLVQPVGSPLSLECTVEGTSNPNLYWYRQAAGRGLQLLFYSVGIGQISSEVPQNLSASRPQDRQFILSSKKLLLSDSGFYLCAWGGQTNTEAFFGQGTRLTVV.

This rearrangement joins TRBV10-3 to TRBJ2-2, with 10 nucleotides matching TRBD2. CDR1 is ENHRY, CDR2 SYGVKD, per germline. Trimming took 10 bases from V and 2 from J; bases not matched to a gene: 10. This CDR3 has 16 amino acids. The CDR3 DNA follows: TGTGCCACCATGGACGCTAGCGGGAGAAACACCGGGGAGCTGTTTTTT. This encodes CATMDASGRNTGELFF.

The rearrangement links TRBV6-5 to TRBJ1-6; perhaps TRBD1 as D (5 bases). The CDR3 is 13 residues long. Trimming took off 2 bases at V and 11 bases at J, with 10 bases between the two ends. CDR1 and CDR2 (germline): MNHEY, SVGAGI. As DNA, the CDR3 is TGTGCCAGCAGTTACGACAGTAGGACACCCCTCCACTTT. Protein: CASSYDSRTPLHF.

Only a few counts were recorded for this clone. The V and J genes are TRBV6-5 and TRBJ2-7; TRBD1 is a possible D gene (5 bases). Per germline, CDR1 MNHEY and CDR2 SVGAGI. The CDR3 runs 15 residues. The germline V and J ends were trimmed by 2 bases and 0 bases, with 11 bases remaining between them. CDR3 nucleotides: TGTGCCAGCAGTTACGGGGCTGGACCCTCCTACGAGCAGTACTTC. Its translation is CASSYGAGPSYEQYF.